The rows below give T cell receptor beta chains drawn from one sample of a study of memory CD4+ T cells and cytomegalovirus serostatus. This table comes from immunoSEQ multiplex PCR, and its TCRdb copy is limited to in-frame clones, with some not included. This sample has approximately 61,000 clones; around 81% occur once, and the top ten carry around 0.58%. Sequencing input: memory CD4+ T cells from blood. Receptors originate from an adult in good health and CMV-seronegative. Some clones in this sample may be carry-over from other donors' samples. Both conserved end residues are part of each CDR3. The D gene is left open where the match is weak. Expanded clones are given a class, and other clones once, few, many or no size at all.

-,TRBV21-1,-,TRBJ1-5,CASSKETQHSNQPQHF,TGTGCCAGCAGCAAAGAGACTCAACATAGCAATCAGCCCCAGCATTTT
once,TRBV29-1,-,TRBJ1-2,CSVRGDGYTF,TGCAGCGTTAGGGGGGATGGCTACACCTTC
-,TRBV7-2,-,TRBJ1-5,CASSPGQRQPQHF,TGTGCCAGCAGCCCTGGACAGCGTCAGCCCCAGCATTTT
-,TRBV9,TRBD2,TRBJ2-1,CASSESGGAYNEQFF,TGTGCCAGCAGCGAAAGCGGGGGGGCCTACAATGAGCAGTTCTTC
-,TRBV6-1,TRBD1,TRBJ1-2,CASSGGQGASGYTF,TGTGCCAGCAGCGGGGGACAGGGGGCCTCTGGCTACACCTTC
-,TRBV30,TRBD1,TRBJ2-7,CAWKEGGTGGHQQYF,TGTGCCTGGAAGGAGGGAGGGACAGGGGGCCACCAGCAGTACTTC
-,TRBV4-1,-,TRBJ1-1,CASSQLRSRQLNTEAFF,TGCGCCAGCAGCCAACTAAGGTCGCGACAGTTGAACACTGAAGCTTTCTTT
few,TRBV5-4,-,TRBJ2-1,CASRSGLGSVDNEQFF,TGTGCCAGCAGATCGGGGCTGGGCTCCGTCGACAATGAGCAGTTCTTC
-,TRBV30,TRBD1,TRBJ2-5,CAWSPGTGILETQYF,TGTGCCTGGAGTCCCGGGACAGGGATTTTGGAGACCCAGTACTTC
-,TRBV2,-,TRBJ1-5,CASSQDSGQPQHF,TGTGCCAGCAGCCAGGACAGCGGTCAGCCCCAGCATTTT
-,TRBV30,-,TRBJ1-5,CAWRGGLAGNQPQHF,TGTGCCTGGAGGGGGGGCCTGGCAGGCAATCAGCCCCAGCATTTT
-,TRBV28,-,TRBJ1-2,CASSTGAGYGYTF,TGTGCCAGCAGCACCGGGGCCGGCTATGGCTACACCTTC
-,TRBV14,-,TRBJ2-7,CASSQSTSHRSYEQYF,TGTGCCAGCAGCCAAAGTACTAGTCACCGTTCCTACGAGCAGTACTTC
-,TRBV5-1,TRBD1,TRBJ2-7,CASSPDRGSYEQYF,TGCGCCAGCAGCCCCGACAGGGGCTCCTACGAGCAGTACTTC
few,TRBV7-9,-,TRBJ1-4,CASSPQGNEKLFF,TGTGCCAGCAGCCCACAGGGTAATGAAAAACTGTTTTTT
few,TRBV7-9,TRBD1,TRBJ1-1,CASSLDRGGTEAFF,TGTGCCAGCAGCTTAGACAGGGGGGGGACTGAAGCTTTCTTT
-,TRBV29-1,-,TRBJ2-2,CSVVPRQNTGELFF,TGCAGCGTTGTCCCTAGACAGAACACCGGGGAGCTGTTTTTT
-,TRBV11-2,-,TRBJ1-1,CASSLWGRPLEAFF,TGTGCCAGCAGCTTATGGGGCAGACCTCTCGAAGCTTTCTTT
-,TRBV4-3,-,TRBJ1-2,CASSPLGVAGKYGYTF,TGCGCCAGCAGCCCCCTAGGAGTAGCAGGGAAGTATGGCTACACCTTC
-,TRBV19,-,TRBJ2-3,CASSMGIILTDTQYF,TGTGCCAGTAGTATGGGCATCATTCTGACAGATACGCAGTATTTT
-,TRBV5-1,-,TRBJ1-1,CASSPTPGNTEAFF,TGCGCCAGCAGCCCTACCCCAGGGAACACTGAAGCTTTCTTT
-,TRBV4-2,-,TRBJ2-2,CASSQDRMGVGTGELFF,TGTGCCAGCAGCCAAGATCGAATGGGGGTTGGAACCGGGGAGCTGTTTTTT
-,TRBV11-2,TRBD1,TRBJ1-2,CASSLGGTAGYGYTF,TGTGCCAGCAGCTTAGGAGGGACAGCGGGCTATGGCTACACCTTC
-,TRBV18,-,TRBJ1-5,CASSPDSNQPQHF,TGTGCCAGCTCACCAGACAGCAATCAGCCCCAGCATTTT
-,TRBV4-2,-,TRBJ1-1,CASSRTENTEAFF,TGTGCCAGCAGCCGGACGGAGAACACTGAAGCTTTCTTT
few,TRBV15,-,TRBJ1-1,CATKTGRPSMNTEAFF,TGTGCCACTAAGACAGGCCGCCCCTCCATGAACACTGAAGCTTTCTTT
-,TRBV10-3,-,TRBJ2-7,CAISGQITPSEQYF,TGTGCCATCAGTGGACAGATAACCCCCAGCGAGCAGTACTTC
-,TRBV7-8,TRBD1,TRBJ2-7,CASSLRDRSYEQYF,TGTGCCAGCAGCTTAAGGGACAGGAGCTACGAGCAGTACTTC
-,TRBV2,-,TRBJ2-1,CASSYGHNEQFF,TGTGCCAGCAGCTACGGACACAATGAGCAGTTCTTC
-,TRBV9,-,TRBJ1-1,CASSIGGNTEAFF,TGTGCCAGCAGCATCGGGGGGAACACTGAAGCTTTCTTT
-,TRBV7-2,TRBD2,TRBJ2-3,CASSLRTSGGAATDTQYF,TGTGCCAGCAGCTTAAGGACTAGCGGGGGGGCAGCCACAGATACGCAGTATTTT
-,TRBV4-2,-,TRBJ2-4,CASSQGGMQYF,TGTGCCAGCAGCCAAGGGGGAATGCAGTACTTC
-,TRBV11-1,TRBD2,TRBJ2-1,CASSLSGRKSYNEQFF,TGTGCCAGCAGCCTTAGCGGGAGGAAGTCCTACAATGAGCAGTTCTTC
-,TRBV6-1,-,TRBJ1-2,CASSEGTEPPGYTF,TGTGCCAGCAGTGAAGGGACCGAGCCCCCAGGCTACACCTTC
-,TRBV9,TRBD1,TRBJ2-3,CASSLTPGTGGSDTQYF,TGTGCCAGCAGCCTAACCCCAGGGACAGGGGGTTCAGATACGCAGTATTTT
once,TRBV7-6,-,TRBJ2-5,CASSLSLQETQYF,TGTGCCAGCAGCTTAAGCCTACAAGAGACCCAGTACTTC
-,TRBV4-2,-,TRBJ1-5,CASSQVEGYSNQPQHF,TGTGCCAGCAGCCAAGTCGAAGGTTATAGCAATCAGCCCCAGCATTTT
-,TRBV18,-,TRBJ2-7,CASSPPAAVYEQYF,TGTGCCAGCTCACCACCGGCAGCGGTCTACGAGCAGTACTTC
-,TRBV5-4,-,TRBJ2-7,CASSLTGTEQYF,TGTGCCAGCAGCTTGACAGGTACCGAGCAGTACTTC
-,TRBV5-1,-,TRBJ2-3,CASSAVLDTQYF,TGCGCCAGCAGCGCGGTCCTAGATACGCAGTATTTT
-,TRBV4-2,-,TRBJ1-5,CASSQVLLTPRGQPQHF,TGTGCCAGCAGCCAAGTGCTTCTGACCCCGCGGGGTCAGCCCCAGCATTTT
-,TRBV14,TRBD1,TRBJ1-4,CASSFTGATNEKLFF,TGTGCCAGCAGCTTCACAGGGGCAACTAATGAAAAACTGTTTTTT
-,TRBV30,-,TRBJ1-2,CAWSERGAVQF,TGTGCCTGGAGTGAAAGGGGGGCAGTCCAATTC
-,TRBV5-4,-,TRBJ2-5,CASSLAWGGQETQYF,TGTGCCAGCAGCTTGGCGTGGGGGGGCCAGGAGACCCAGTACTTC
-,TRBV15,TRBD1,TRBJ2-7,CATSQTRGTGGQGQYF,TGTGCCACCAGCCAAACCCGCGGGACAGGGGGCCAGGGACAGTACTTC
-,TRBV25-1,-,TRBJ2-6,CASSHSGANVLTF,TGTGCCAGCAGTCACTCTGGGGCCAACGTCCTGACTTTC
-,TRBV11-3,TRBD1,TRBJ2-7,CASSRGTGPSYEQYF,TGTGCCAGCAGCCGGGGGACAGGGCCGTCCTACGAGCAGTACTTC
few,TRBV30,-,TRBJ2-1,CAWSRGGTEQFF,TGTGCCTGGAGCCGGGGTGGGACAGAGCAGTTCTTC